The following is a T cell receptor (beta chain) sequence with its context. The data belong to a study of blood T cell repertoires in COVID-19. On the study more broadly: Samples representing acute and convalescent COVID-19 were sourced from the United States, Italy and Spain. PBMCs, B-cell-depleted T cells, or T cells provided the cDNA or gDNA that made up the material.

Methods used by the authors: Reference gene primer amplification gave estimated nucleated cell counts. The protocol was immunoSEQ multiplex PCR, while the TCRdb copy is restricted to in-frame clones and leaves out a portion. The DNA gave D and trimming, while V, J and clone size come from that table. Of around 95,000 clones listed, over 75% are singletons. Trimming removed 4 bases from V and 6 bases from J; junction bases left unmatched: 6. CDR1 and CDR2 (germline): SGHTA, FQGNSA. This CDR3 has 14 residues. Specimen: peripheral blood. The chain is built from TRBV7-2 and TRBJ2-5, with 9 bases fitting TRBD2. This TCR came from a young man in a cohort sampled during active COVID-19. In DNA form, the CDR3 reads TGTGCCAGCAGCTCTAGCGGGGTATTGAAGACCCAGTACTTC. Translation: CASSSSGVLKTQYF.